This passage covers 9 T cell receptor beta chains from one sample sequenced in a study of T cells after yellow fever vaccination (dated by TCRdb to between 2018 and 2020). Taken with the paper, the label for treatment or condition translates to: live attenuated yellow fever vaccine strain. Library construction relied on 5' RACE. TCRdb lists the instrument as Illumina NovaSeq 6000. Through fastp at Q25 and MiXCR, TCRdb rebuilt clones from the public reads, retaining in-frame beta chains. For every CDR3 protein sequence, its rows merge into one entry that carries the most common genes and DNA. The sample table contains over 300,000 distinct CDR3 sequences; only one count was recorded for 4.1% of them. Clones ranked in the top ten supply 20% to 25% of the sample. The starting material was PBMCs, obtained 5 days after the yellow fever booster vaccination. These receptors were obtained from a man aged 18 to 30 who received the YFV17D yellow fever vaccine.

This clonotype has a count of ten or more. CDR3 nucleotides: TGTGCCAGCAGCTTATGGGACAGGGACGAGCAGTACTTC. As protein: CASSLWDRDEQYF. V gene TRBV7-8 combines with J gene TRBJ2-7, with TRBD1 matching over 9 bases. CDR1 SGHVS and CDR2 FQNEAQ come from the germline V gene. The CDR3 covers 13 residues. Trimming at V came to 2 bases and at J to 5 bases, leaving 1 base not matched to a gene.

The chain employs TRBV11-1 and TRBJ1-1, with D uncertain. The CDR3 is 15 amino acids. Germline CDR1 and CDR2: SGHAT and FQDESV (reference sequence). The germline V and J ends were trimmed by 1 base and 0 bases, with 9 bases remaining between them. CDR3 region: CASSLGSVMNTEAFF. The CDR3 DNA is TGTGCCAGCAGCTTAGGTTCGGTAATGAACACTGAAGCTTTCTTT.

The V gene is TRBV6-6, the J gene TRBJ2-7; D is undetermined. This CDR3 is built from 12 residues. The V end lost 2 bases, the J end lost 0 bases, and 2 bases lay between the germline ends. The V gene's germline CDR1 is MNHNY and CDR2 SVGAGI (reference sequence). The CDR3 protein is CASSYDSYEQYV. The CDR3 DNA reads TGTGCCAGCAGTTACGACTCCTACGAGCAGTACGTC.

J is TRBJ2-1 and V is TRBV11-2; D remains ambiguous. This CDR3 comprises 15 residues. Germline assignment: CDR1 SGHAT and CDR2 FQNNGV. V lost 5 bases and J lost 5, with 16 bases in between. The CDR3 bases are TGTGCCAGCAGCCCCCCGCAGGTAGTCCACAATGAGCAGTTCTTC. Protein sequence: CASSPPQVVHNEQFF.

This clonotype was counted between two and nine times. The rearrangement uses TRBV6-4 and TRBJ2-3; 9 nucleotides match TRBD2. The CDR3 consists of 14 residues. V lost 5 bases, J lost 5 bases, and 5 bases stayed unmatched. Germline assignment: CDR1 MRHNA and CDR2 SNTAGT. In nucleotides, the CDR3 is TGTGCCAGCAGTAAGCTAGCGGGACAAGATACGCAGTATTTT. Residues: CASSKLAGQDTQYF.

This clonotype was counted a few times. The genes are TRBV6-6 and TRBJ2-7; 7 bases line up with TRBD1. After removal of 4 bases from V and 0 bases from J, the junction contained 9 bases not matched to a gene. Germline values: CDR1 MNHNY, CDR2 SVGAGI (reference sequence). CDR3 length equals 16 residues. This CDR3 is CASSFGGQELSYEQYV. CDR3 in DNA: TGTGCCAGCAGTTTTGGCGGACAGGAGCTCTCCTACGAGCAGTACGTC.

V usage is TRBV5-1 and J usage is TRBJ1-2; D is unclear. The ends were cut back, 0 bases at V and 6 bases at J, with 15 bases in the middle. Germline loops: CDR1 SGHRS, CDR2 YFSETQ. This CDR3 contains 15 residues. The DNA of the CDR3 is TGCGCCAGCAGCTTGGTGGTCACAGCCTATAATGGCTACACCTTC. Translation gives CASSLVVTAYNGYTF.

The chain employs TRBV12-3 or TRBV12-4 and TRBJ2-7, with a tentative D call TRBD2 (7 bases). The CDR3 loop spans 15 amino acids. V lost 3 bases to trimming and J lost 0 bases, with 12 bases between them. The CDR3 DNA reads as TGTGCCAGCAGTTTGGGGGGGGCCCTCTCCTACGAGCAGTACTTC. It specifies CASSLGGALSYEQYF.

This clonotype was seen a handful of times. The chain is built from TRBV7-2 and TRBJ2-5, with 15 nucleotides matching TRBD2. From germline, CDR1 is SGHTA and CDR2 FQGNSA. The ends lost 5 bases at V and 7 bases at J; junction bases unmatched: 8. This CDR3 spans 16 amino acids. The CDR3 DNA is TGTGCCAGCAGCGGCGGACTAGCGGGGGGGCGGGGGACCCAGTACTTC. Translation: CASSGGLAGGRGTQYF.